This T cell receptor (beta chain) was captured by sequencing in a study of regulatory T cells in long-lasting Graves disease (dated by TCRdb to 2020 to 2023). Regarding the study in general: Patients with newly diagnosed Graves' disease had been on antithyroid drugs for under 3 months. This study used TCR sequencing and RNA sequencing of peripheral blood to compare persistent Graves' disease patients against newly diagnosed Graves' disease patients. The study took place in China and was registered as a clinical trial. TCR sequencing covered some 13 persistent and 20 newly diagnosed Graves' disease patients, around 35 samples in total. What the study reported, not specific to this receptor: Patients with persistent disease shared more public clonotypes (fewer than 3,000) than newly diagnosed patients did (approximately 990). The small sample size was acknowledged by the authors as a limitation that may reduce accuracy. Preferential use of TRBV28, TRBJ1-2 and TRBJ2-5 was observed in persistent disease, whereas TRBV20-1 and TRBJ2-1 were favored in newly diagnosed disease. Persistent Graves' disease patients showed lower TCR Shannon entropy and fewer highly expanded clones than newly diagnosed patients, suggesting clonal expansion. Sequencing and analysis were restricted to the TCR beta chain. Only peripheral blood was studied, because thyroid tissue, the primary lesion, was inaccessible.

Library creation used multiplex PCR. The listed sequencing device is Illumina HiSeq 4000. iRepertoire HTBI primers and Arm-PCR amplification of CDR3 regions were used to construct TCR beta libraries. Gel purification was performed on PCR products prior to sequencing. As for the original processing: Gene usage analysis of CDR3 amino acid clonotypes relied on the 60 or so TRBV and around 13 TRBJ segments identified across samples. Filtered high-quality paired reads were merged into contigs using COPE and FqMerger. Contigs were aligned with BLAST to IMGT TRBV, TRBD and TRBJ reference genes, and CDR3 was defined per IMGT. Highly expanded clones were defined as clonotypes with a frequency above 0.1%. Repertoire diversity was measured by Shannon entropy, and V-J evenness by the Gini coefficient. Clonotypes shared by more than one individual were considered public. Clones were called with MiXCR by TCRdb after fastp trimmed the public reads at Q25, and only in-frame beta chains were retained. Every distinct CDR3 protein forms one entry, paired with its most common genes and DNA. The V and J calls here are based on TCRdb, not the publication. Counted in this sample were about 560,000 distinct CDR3 sequences; 15% to 20% of them appeared once. The biggest ten clones account for approximately 12% of the sample.

Including cysteine and phenylalanine, the CDR3 has 14 amino acids. Left in the record is the CDR3 DNA by itself, 42 bases read in frame from the first base. The V and J ends are trimmed by 6 bases and 0 bases, leaving 12 bases between them. The CDR1 and CDR2 encoded by the germline V gene (reference sequence) are DFQATT and SNEGSKA. The label giving this sample's time point can be read as: newly diagnosed GD, antithyroid drugs for less than 3 months. RNA was extracted from PBMCs in TRIzol for both TCR sequencing and RNA sequencing. The diagnosis of Graves' disease followed American Thyroid Association guidelines. Recruitment of patients was carried out at an endocrinology department in Xi'an, China. Each patient gave 8.5 to 9.5 milliliters of peripheral blood, collected in an EDTA anticoagulant tube. PBMCs were isolated by Ficoll Paque Plus density gradient separation without further T cell sorting. An Agilent 2100 Bioanalyzer and agarose gel were used to check RNA quality, and a NanoDrop 2000 was used to measure RNA concentration.

This clonotype was detected many times. Its antigen remains unidentified. Base qualities are missing; no much larger clone stands one base away. This same sample was also part of a study on T cells in Graves' hyperthyroidism and ophthalmopathy. The second paper states: A patient counted as having stable Graves' hyperthyroidism if no progression to ophthalmopathy occurred over 18 months of follow-up. Hyperthyroidism patients were newly diagnosed, with disease duration under 2 months, and aged 18 to 65 years. The study excluded patients with uncontrolled infections, other autoimmune diseases, pregnancy or lactation. Diagnoses were based on clinical symptoms, serum thyroxine and TRAb, thyroid ultrasound and orbital computed tomography. For the first round of RT-PCR on the TCR CDR3, the HTBI primer set was used together with the Qiagen OneStep RT-PCR kit. Most expanded thyroid clonotypes (frequency above 0.001) were also found in blood, which suggests that blood repertoires may mirror thyroid immune responses. In cross-validation, a model built on a 13 V-J signature told ophthalmopathy apart from stable hyperthyroidism with 85% to 90% sensitivity and roughly 81% specificity, and in testing the same model reached 80%/75%. In validation, progression to ophthalmopathy was predicted by the model with 65% to 71% sensitivity and around 76% specificity, a median of approximately 7.1 months before onset. To identify distinguishing TCR V-J signatures, a discovery cohort of around 100 patients was used, comprising 40 to 45 with Graves' ophthalmopathy and 57 with stable Graves' hyperthyroidism. Prospective prediction of ophthalmopathy was tested in an independent validation cohort consisting of about 19 hyperthyroidism patients and some 15 patients who later progressed to ophthalmopathy. For training and testing, the approximately 92 patients in the discovery cohort were randomly divided in a 7:3 ratio. In addition, the study compared T-cell repertoires in thyroid tissue and in blood from several Graves' hyperthyroidism patients. Following sampling, methimazole starting at 30 mg daily was given to hyperthyroidism patients, and high-dose intravenous methylprednisolone was given to ophthalmopathy patients. Libraries were constructed in a second round of multiplex PCR, after which size selection and purification were carried out. The libraries were sequenced on an Illumina HiSeq2000 using paired-end 100 bp reads. Raw data were processed with SOAPnuke, discarding reads with adapters, uncalled bases, mean Phred below 15, or no exact constant-primer or identifier match. High-quality paired reads were merged with COPE v1.2.5, and unique nucleotide sequences were defined as clonotypes. Clonotypes were aligned to IMGT TRBV, TRBD and TRBJ reference segments using MiTCR v1.1. The analysis included only V-J combinations with a frequency above 0.0001, which together covered approximately 99% of the repertoires. A TCS score was defined as the ratio of F50 (clonal expansion) to E x V (chaos), with BLOSUM62-based TCRdist applied between CDR3 peptides within each V-J. Welch's t-statistics and random forest reduced fewer than 600 V-J features to about 13, which were used in a naive Bayes classifier (R e1071). Sample size was not statistically predetermined, and investigators were not blinded to group allocation. TCR Vbeta CDR3 sequencing of fewer than 150 peripheral blood samples (over 40 ophthalmopathy, 75 hyperthyroidism and about 17 progressor patients) is reported in the paper.

The sequence derives from a young man with Graves disease. Donor details come from another sample of the same person, matched by shared clones. Recombination linked TRBV20-1 to TRBJ1-3; the D gene is not confidently resolved. The specimen was peripheral blood mononuclear cells (PBMCs), collected at new diagnosis, from a patient treated with antithyroid drugs. The CDR3 protein sequence reads: CSAPDRSSGNTIYF. The sequenced DNA: TGCAGTGCCCCCGATCGCAGCTCTGGAAACACCATATATTTT.